This TCR beta chain was documented in a study of OX40 agonist ivuxolimab in advanced cancers. Study overall: The study treated patients with ivuxolimab, an agonistic anti-OX40 (CD134) antibody.

Some clones are missing from TCRdb's copy, which holds only in-frame ones; the method was immunoSEQ multiplex PCR. Of 70,000 to 90,000 clones in the sample, around 85% were seen once. The CDR3 contains 13 residues. CDR1 and CDR2 from the germline V gene are SGHDT and YYEEEE. V shed 2 bases and J shed 4 bases, with 7 bases lying between them. This rearrangement joins TRBV5-6 to TRBJ1-5; D gene uncertain. The sequence was collected from an adult with an advanced solid tumor such as melanoma, head and neck, liver or kidney cancer. The sequences come from CD4+ or CD8+ T cells sorted from blood, collected in a trial of the OX40 agonist ivuxolimab. CDR3 protein: CASSFAGNQPQHF. The CDR3 DNA follows: TGTGCCAGCAGCTTTGCTGGGAATCAGCCCCAGCATTTT.